This TCR beta chain was found in a study of blood T cells in healthy people across ages (dated by TCRdb to between 2014 and 2017). With regard to the full study: In model experiments, template switching captured roughly one uniquely barcoded TCR beta cDNA molecule for every two T cells. The study measured age-related changes in TCR beta repertoire diversity using deep sequencing normalized with unique cDNA molecular identifiers. The donors were divided into four age groups: young (average approximately 17 years), middle-aged (approximately 39), aged (roughly 60) and long-lived (roughly 82). Two additional independent replicas of 1 million unique cDNA reads from the same blood draw were analyzed for two donors (one aged 18 to 30 and one aged 80 or older). To avoid experimental bias, donors of different ages were distributed randomly across sequencing lanes.

This clonotype was counted between two and nine times. It lacks a known antigen. No per-base quality is available; no much larger clone lies one base away. Receptor amplification or capture employed 5' RACE. Sequencing used an Illumina HiSeq 2500. A second PCR of about 6 to 11 cycles was run with a J-beta primer mix and a sample-barcoded 5' primer. A template-switch 5' adaptor carrying 12 random nucleotides introduced a unique molecular identifier onto each TCR beta cDNA molecule. At least 2.5 million CDR3-containing paired-end reads were obtained from each sample. The Mint cDNA synthesis kit, primed by a TRBC-specific oligonucleotide, was used to synthesize first-strand cDNA from all RNA. After uracil-DNA glycosylase treatment, a first 18-cycle PCR used universal primers M1SS and BC2_uni_R on all cDNA. In the authors' own workflow: Each sample was normalized by randomly selecting 1 million high-quality reads, each carrying a distinct molecular identifier. Reads sharing molecular identifiers were discarded rather than binned into consensus sequences. CDR3 identification, clonotype clustering and error correction used MiTCR with a Q25 quality threshold and the strictest error-elimination algorithm. A nonparametric unseen species model with Euler transformation was used to estimate lower-bound total TCR beta diversity. TCRdb handled the public reads itself, with Q25 trimming in fastp and clone calling in MiXCR, and kept productive beta chains. Rows are unified per CDR3 protein, each entry keeping the most common DNA and genes. These V and J calls are TCRdb output, not the study's own analysis. Within this sample are under 750,000 distinct CDR3 sequences, with less than 60% of them counted one time only. The top ten hold around 24% of the sample.

Unmatched junction bases come to 5, with V trimmed by 5 bases and J by 1 base. The germline V gene (reference sequence) specifies MNHEY as CDR1 and SMNVEV as CDR2. Counted from cysteine to phenylalanine, this CDR3 has 14 amino acids. Only CDR3 DNA is held: 42 bases, read in frame from base 1. The 39 donors, aged 6 to 90 years, were systemically healthy Caucasian individuals from Russia. Each donor gave about 10 milliliters of peripheral blood, drawn into EDTA-treated Vacutainer tubes. PBMCs were isolated by Ficoll-Paque density-gradient centrifugation, with at least 7 million obtained per sample. Total RNA, at least 6 micrograms per sample, was extracted from PBMCs with Trizol reagent. The percentages of naive CD45RAhigh/CD27high T cells were determined by flow cytometry on a PBMC aliquot from every donor. Paper-wide results and their limitations: Compared with the aged group, more naive CD4+ T cells, fewer expanded clones and increased TCR diversity were shown by the long-lived group, suggesting age selection. Conclusive comparison of naive and antigen-experienced compartments was prevented by the profiling of bulk unsorted PBMCs. As age increased, observed TCR beta diversity per million T cells dropped in a roughly linear way, and a significant reduction was already evident by age 40. The CMV infection status of donors was not known, potentially confounding age-related changes in expanded clonotypes. Observed TCR beta diversity correlated strongly with the percentage of naive T cells measured by flow cytometry. Estimates of total diversity from one million sequenced T cells were regarded as lower bounds and underestimates.

Sequencing was done on a sample of blood. This receptor was taken from an older man in good health. Recombination linked TRBV27 to TRBJ2-7, with 7 middle bases fitting TRBD1. The DNA sequence is as follows: TGTGCCAGCAGTCAGCCAGGGGGATCCTACGAGCAGTACTTC. Its amino acids are CASSQPGGSYEQYF.